This is a list of T cell receptor beta chains from one sample in a study of cytomegalovirus exposure and HLA in healthy donors. Clones were read by immunoSEQ multiplex PCR, and TCRdb kept only the in-frame ones, dropping some. The sample holds some 130,000 clones, about 74% seen once. Sequenced material: PBMCs. The receptor set was obtained from a man aged 35-49 years in good health and CMV-seronegative. Both conserved end residues are part of each CDR3. The order of the fields is D gene, J gene, V gene, clone size, CDR3 protein, CDR3 DNA. A D gene is named only where the DNA matches it firmly. Only some rows state a clone size, as once, few, many or a class for expanded clones.

D gene: NA; J gene: TRBJ2-2; V gene: TRBV5-1; clone size: NA; CDR3 protein: CASSLLTVGNTGELFF; CDR3 DNA: TGCGCCAGCAGCTTATTGACAGTTGGGAACACCGGGGAGCTGTTTTTT
D gene: NA; J gene: TRBJ2-2; V gene: TRBV9; clone size: NA; CDR3 protein: CASSVDFSVVTGELFF; CDR3 DNA: TGTGCCAGCAGCGTAGATTTTAGCGTGGTCACCGGGGAGCTGTTTTTT
D gene: NA; J gene: TRBJ1-2; V gene: TRBV4-2; clone size: once; CDR3 protein: CASSQGSFNYGYTF; CDR3 DNA: TGTGCCAGCAGCCAAGGCAGTTTTAACTATGGCTACACCTTC
D gene: NA; J gene: TRBJ1-5; V gene: TRBV5-1; clone size: NA; CDR3 protein: CASSSTPDQPQHF; CDR3 DNA: TGCGCCAGCAGCTCCACACCCGATCAGCCCCAGCATTTT
D gene: TRBD1; J gene: TRBJ2-6; V gene: TRBV19; clone size: NA; CDR3 protein: CASRRDRGSGANVLTF; CDR3 DNA: TGTGCCAGTAGACGGGACAGGGGGTCCGGGGCCAACGTCCTGACTTTC
D gene: NA; J gene: TRBJ2-7; V gene: TRBV30; clone size: NA; CDR3 protein: CAWRATGYEQYF; CDR3 DNA: TGTGCCTGGAGGGCGACTGGCTACGAGCAGTACTTC
D gene: NA; J gene: TRBJ2-5; V gene: TRBV19; clone size: once; CDR3 protein: CASSSGSQETQYF; CDR3 DNA: TGTGCCAGTAGTAGTGGCAGCCAAGAGACCCAGTACTTC
D gene: TRBD2; J gene: TRBJ2-7; V gene: TRBV14; clone size: NA; CDR3 protein: CASSRGLAGRGEQYF; CDR3 DNA: TGTGCCAGCAGCCGGGGACTAGCGGGACGTGGCGAGCAGTACTTC
D gene: TRBD1; J gene: TRBJ1-1; V gene: TRBV6-5; clone size: NA; CDR3 protein: CASSRTGSTEAFF; CDR3 DNA: TGTGCCAGCAGCCGGACAGGGAGCACTGAAGCTTTCTTT
D gene: TRBD2; J gene: TRBJ2-5; V gene: TRBV5-1; clone size: NA; CDR3 protein: CASSLDPRTSGATQETQYF; CDR3 DNA: TGCGCCAGCAGCTTGGATCCTAGGACTAGCGGGGCGACTCAAGAGACCCAGTACTTC
D gene: NA; J gene: TRBJ1-3; V gene: TRBV9; clone size: NA; CDR3 protein: CASSWTDSGNTIYF; CDR3 DNA: TGTGCCAGCAGCTGGACAGACTCTGGAAACACCATATATTTT
D gene: NA; J gene: TRBJ2-5; V gene: TRBV4-1; clone size: NA; CDR3 protein: CASSQESAGPQETQYF; CDR3 DNA: TGCGCCAGCAGCCAAGAGTCGGCAGGGCCCCAAGAGACCCAGTACTTC
D gene: NA; J gene: TRBJ1-1; V gene: TRBV29-1; clone size: NA; CDR3 protein: CSVAGGGWNTEAFF; CDR3 DNA: TGCAGCGTTGCCGGCGGGGGTTGGAACACTGAAGCTTTCTTT
D gene: NA; J gene: TRBJ1-1; V gene: TRBV27; clone size: NA; CDR3 protein: CASSISGSPVNTEAFF; CDR3 DNA: TGTGCCAGCAGCATATCGGGTTCGCCCGTGAACACTGAAGCTTTCTTT
D gene: TRBD2; J gene: TRBJ2-3; V gene: TRBV5-1; clone size: NA; CDR3 protein: CASSFLAGADTQYF; CDR3 DNA: TGCGCCAGCAGCTTCCTAGCGGGAGCAGATACGCAGTATTTT
D gene: NA; J gene: TRBJ1-2; V gene: TRBV30; clone size: NA; CDR3 protein: CAWSMARYYTF; CDR3 DNA: TGTGCCTGGAGTATGGCTCGTTACTACACCTTC
D gene: NA; J gene: TRBJ2-3; V gene: TRBV7-9; clone size: NA; CDR3 protein: CASGGASTDTQYF; CDR3 DNA: TGTGCCAGCGGGGGGGCTAGCACAGATACGCAGTATTTT
D gene: NA; J gene: TRBJ1-3; V gene: TRBV6-5; clone size: NA; CDR3 protein: CASRLRDTGNTIYF; CDR3 DNA: TGTGCCAGCAGACTTCGGGACACGGGAAACACCATATATTTT
D gene: NA; J gene: TRBJ1-1; V gene: TRBV5-1; clone size: NA; CDR3 protein: CASSSGRVPVNTEAFF; CDR3 DNA: TGCGCCAGCAGCTCTGGCCGGGTCCCGGTGAACACTGAAGCTTTCTTT
D gene: NA; J gene: TRBJ2-7; V gene: TRBV9; clone size: once; CDR3 protein: CASSRGDSYEQYF; CDR3 DNA: TGTGCCAGCAGCCGGGGAGACTCCTACGAGCAGTACTTC
D gene: TRBD1; J gene: TRBJ1-5; V gene: TRBV30; clone size: NA; CDR3 protein: CAWSRGLDQPQHF; CDR3 DNA: TGTGCCTGGAGTAGGGGGCTCGATCAGCCCCAGCATTTT
D gene: TRBD1; J gene: TRBJ1-1; V gene: TRBV5-6; clone size: few; CDR3 protein: CASSRQGDAFF; CDR3 DNA: TGTGCCAGCAGCAGACAGGGGGACGCTTTCTTT